This T cell receptor (beta chain) comes out of a study of T cells after yellow fever vaccination. Template-switching 5'RACE yielded the TCR cDNA; a universal primer site and UMIs were added in the process. TCRdb reprocessed the 5' RACE reads with MiXCR, giving one entry per CDR3 protein. The data contain 150,000 to 200,000 distinct CDR3 sequences, roughly a tenth of them singletons. This clonotype was observed a few times. V lost 0 bases to trimming and J lost 0 bases, with 18 bases between them. The CDR3 spans 18 residues. CDR1 and CDR2 (germline): ENHRY, SYGVKD. This clonotype was obtained from a man between 18 and 35 years old who received the YFV17D yellow fever vaccine. The genes are TRBV10-3 and TRBJ2-7; possibly TRBD2 for D (6 bases). The starting material was CD8+ T cells sorted from PBMCs, obtained 45 days after the yellow fever booster vaccination. CDR3 region: CAISESSFERGGSYEQYF. CDR3 DNA: TGTGCCATCAGTGAGTCATCGTTCGAGAGGGGAGGCTCCTACGAGCAGTACTTC.